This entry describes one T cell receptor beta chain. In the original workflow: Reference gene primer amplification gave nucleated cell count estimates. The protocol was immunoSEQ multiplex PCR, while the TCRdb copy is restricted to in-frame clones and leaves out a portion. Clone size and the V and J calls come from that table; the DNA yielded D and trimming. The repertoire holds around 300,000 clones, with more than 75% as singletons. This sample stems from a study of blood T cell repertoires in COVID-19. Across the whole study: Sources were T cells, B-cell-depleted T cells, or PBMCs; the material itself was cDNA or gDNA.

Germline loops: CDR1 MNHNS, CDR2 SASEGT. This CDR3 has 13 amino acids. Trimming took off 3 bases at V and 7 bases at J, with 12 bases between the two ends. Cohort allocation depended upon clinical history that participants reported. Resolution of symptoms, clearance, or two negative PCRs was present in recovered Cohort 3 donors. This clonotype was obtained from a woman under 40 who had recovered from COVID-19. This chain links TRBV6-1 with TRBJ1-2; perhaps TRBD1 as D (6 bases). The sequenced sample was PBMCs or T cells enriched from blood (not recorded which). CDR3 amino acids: CASSETGGGGYTF. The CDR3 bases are TGTGCCAGCAGTGAGACAGGAGGTGGTGGCTACACCTTC.